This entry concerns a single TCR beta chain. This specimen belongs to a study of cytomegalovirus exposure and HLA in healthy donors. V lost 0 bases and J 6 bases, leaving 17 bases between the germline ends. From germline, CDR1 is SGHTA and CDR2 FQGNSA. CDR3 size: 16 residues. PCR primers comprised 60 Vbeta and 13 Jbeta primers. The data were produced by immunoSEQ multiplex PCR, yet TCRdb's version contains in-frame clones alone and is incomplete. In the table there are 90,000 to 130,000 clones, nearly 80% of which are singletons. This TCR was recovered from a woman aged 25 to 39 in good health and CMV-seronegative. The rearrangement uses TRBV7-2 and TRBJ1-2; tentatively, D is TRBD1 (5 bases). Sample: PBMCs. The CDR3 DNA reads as TGTGCCAGCAGCTTAGCTTCAGGTCGGAGGGGTGATGGCTACACCTTC. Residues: CASSLASGRRGDGYTF.